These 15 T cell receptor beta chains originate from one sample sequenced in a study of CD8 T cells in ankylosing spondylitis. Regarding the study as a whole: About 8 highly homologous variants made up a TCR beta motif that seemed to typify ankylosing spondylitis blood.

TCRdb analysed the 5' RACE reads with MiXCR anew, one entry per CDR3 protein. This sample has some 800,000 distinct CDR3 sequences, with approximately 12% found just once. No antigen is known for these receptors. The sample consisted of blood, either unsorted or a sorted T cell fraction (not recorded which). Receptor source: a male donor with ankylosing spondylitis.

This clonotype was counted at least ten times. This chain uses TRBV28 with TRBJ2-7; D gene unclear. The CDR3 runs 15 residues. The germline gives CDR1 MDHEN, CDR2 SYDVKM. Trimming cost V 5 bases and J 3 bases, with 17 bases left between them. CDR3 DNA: TGTGCCAGCAGTCCTTACTCTCGACCGGGCTACGAGCAGTACTTC. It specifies CASSPYSRPGYEQYF. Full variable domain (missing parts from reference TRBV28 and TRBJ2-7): DVKVTQSSRYLVKRTGEKVFLECVQDMDHENMFWYRQDPGLGLRLIYFSYDVKMKEKGDIPEGYSVSREKKERFSLILESASTNQTSMYLCASSPYSRPGYEQYFGPGTRLTVT.

CDR3 sequence: CSARGTAGEETQYF. DNA for the CDR3: TGCAGTGCTAGAGGGACGGCCGGAGAAGAGACCCAGTACTTC. J is TRBJ2-5 and V is TRBV20-1, with no clear D. Trimming shortened V by 1 base and J by 3 bases, and 12 bases separated the two germline ends. The CDR3 sequence is 14 residues long. Per germline, CDR1 DFQATT and CDR2 SNEGSKA (reference sequence).

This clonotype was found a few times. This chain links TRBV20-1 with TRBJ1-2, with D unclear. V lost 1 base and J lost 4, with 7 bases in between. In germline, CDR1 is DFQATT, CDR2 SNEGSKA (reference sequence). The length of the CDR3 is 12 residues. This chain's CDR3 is CSARGTFYGYTF. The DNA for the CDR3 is TGCAGTGCTAGAGGCACCTTCTATGGCTACACCTTC.

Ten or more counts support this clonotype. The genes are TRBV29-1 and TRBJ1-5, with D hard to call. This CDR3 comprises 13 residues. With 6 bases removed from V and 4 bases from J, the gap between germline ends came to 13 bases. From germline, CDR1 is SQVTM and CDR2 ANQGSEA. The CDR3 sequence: CSVWEGSNQPQHF. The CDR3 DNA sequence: TGCAGCGTGTGGGAGGGTTCGAATCAGCCCCAGCATTTT.

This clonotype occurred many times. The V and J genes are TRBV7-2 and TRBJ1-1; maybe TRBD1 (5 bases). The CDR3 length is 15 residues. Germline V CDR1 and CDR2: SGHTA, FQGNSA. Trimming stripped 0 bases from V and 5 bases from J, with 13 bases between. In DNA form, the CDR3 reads TGTGCCAGCAGCTTAGCCCAGGGTAGAGGTACTGAAGCTTTCTTT. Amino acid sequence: CASSLAQGRGTEAFF.

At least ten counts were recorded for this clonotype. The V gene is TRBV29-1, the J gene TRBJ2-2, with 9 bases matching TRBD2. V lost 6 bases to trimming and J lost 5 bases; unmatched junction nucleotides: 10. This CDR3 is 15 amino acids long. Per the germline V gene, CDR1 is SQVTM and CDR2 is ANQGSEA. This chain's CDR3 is CSVYGPSGKTGELFF. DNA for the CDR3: TGCAGCGTATATGGGCCTAGCGGGAAGACCGGGGAGCTGTTTTTT.

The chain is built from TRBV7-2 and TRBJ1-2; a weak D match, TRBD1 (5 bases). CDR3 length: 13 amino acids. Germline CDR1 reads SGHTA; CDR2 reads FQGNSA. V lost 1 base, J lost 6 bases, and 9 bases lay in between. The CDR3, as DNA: TGTGCCAGCAGCTTAGGGACATATGATGGCTACACCTTC. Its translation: CASSLGTYDGYTF.

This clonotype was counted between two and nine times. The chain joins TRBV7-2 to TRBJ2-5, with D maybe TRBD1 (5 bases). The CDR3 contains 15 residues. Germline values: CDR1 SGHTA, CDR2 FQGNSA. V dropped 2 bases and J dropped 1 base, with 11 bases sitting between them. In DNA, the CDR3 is TGTGCCAGCAGCTTATTCAGGGCCCTCCAAGAGACCCAGTACTTC. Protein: CASSLFRALQETQYF.

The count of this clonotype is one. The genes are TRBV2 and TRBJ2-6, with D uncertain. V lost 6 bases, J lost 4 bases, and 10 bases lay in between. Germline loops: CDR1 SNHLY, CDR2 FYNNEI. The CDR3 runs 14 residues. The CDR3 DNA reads TGTGCCAGCAGACCCACCATGGGGGCCAACGTCCTGACTTTC. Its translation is CASRPTMGANVLTF.

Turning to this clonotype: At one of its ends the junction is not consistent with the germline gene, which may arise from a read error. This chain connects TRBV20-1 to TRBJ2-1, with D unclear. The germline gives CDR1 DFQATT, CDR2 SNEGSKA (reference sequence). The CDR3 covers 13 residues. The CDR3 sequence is CSARDSSNNEQFF. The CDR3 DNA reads TGCAGTGCTAGAGACAGCTCCAACAATGAGCAGTTCTTC.

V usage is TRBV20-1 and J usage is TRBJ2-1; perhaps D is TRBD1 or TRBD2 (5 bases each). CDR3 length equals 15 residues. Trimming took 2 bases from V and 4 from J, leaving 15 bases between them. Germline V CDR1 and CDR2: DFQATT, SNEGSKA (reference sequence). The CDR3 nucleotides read TGCAGTGCTAGACCACTAATCGGGGCTTACAATGAGCAGTTCTTC. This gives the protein CSARPLIGAYNEQFF.

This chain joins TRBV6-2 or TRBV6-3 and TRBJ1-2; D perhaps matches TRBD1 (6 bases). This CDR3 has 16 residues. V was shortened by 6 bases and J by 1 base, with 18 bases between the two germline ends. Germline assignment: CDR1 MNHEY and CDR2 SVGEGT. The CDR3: CASRGLGGGINYGYTF. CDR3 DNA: TGTGCCAGCAGAGGCCTAGGAGGGGGAATTAACTATGGCTACACCTTC.

DNA of the CDR3: TGCGCCAGCAGCCAACCGACAGGGTCAGGCGGGAGGGCCCTCAATGAGCAGTTCTTC. This codes for CASSQPTGSGGRALNEQFF. The chain employs TRBV4-3 and TRBJ2-1; 9 positions match TRBD2. CDR3 length: 19 amino acids. The germline gives CDR1 LGHNA, CDR2 YSLEER. Losses at the gene ends were 2 bases for V and 6 bases for J; bases not matched to a gene: 17.

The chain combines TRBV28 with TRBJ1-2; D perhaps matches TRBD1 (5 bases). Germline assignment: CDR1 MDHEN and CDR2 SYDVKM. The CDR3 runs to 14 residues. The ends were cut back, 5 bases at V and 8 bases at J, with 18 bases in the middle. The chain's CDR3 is CASSLPRGARGYTF. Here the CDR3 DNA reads TGTGCCAGCAGTCTACCTCGAGGGGCAAGGGGCTACACCTTC.

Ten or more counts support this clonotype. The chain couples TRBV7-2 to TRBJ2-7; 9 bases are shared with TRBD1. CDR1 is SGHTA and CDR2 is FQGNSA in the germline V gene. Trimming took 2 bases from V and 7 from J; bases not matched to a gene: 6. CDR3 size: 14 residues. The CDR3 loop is CASSLRDRVGEQYF. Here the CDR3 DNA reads TGTGCCAGCAGCTTAAGGGACAGGGTAGGAGAGCAGTACTTC.